The 23 T cell receptor beta chains reported below all come from one sample, sequenced in a study of blood T cell repertoires in COVID-19. The assay was immunoSEQ multiplex PCR, and TCRdb's table has in-frame clones only and misses some. The table lists around 60,000 clones, about 89% of them singletons. The sequenced sample consisted of peripheral blood. Receptors originate from a woman aged 60 to 75 with active COVID-19.

This clone was detected once. This chain uses TRBV5-4 with TRBJ2-3, with 14 nucleotides matching TRBD2. The CDR3 runs 16 residues. From germline, CDR1 is SGHNT and CDR2 YYREEE (reference sequence). J was trimmed by 2 bases and V by 4 bases; bases with no gene match: 3. CDR3 bases: TGTGCCAGCAGCCCGGGACTAGCGGGGGACACAGATACGCAGTATTTT. Translating gives CASSPGLAGDTDTQYF.

The V and J genes are TRBV5-4 and TRBJ2-3; the match to TRBD2 covers 9 bases. The germline V gene encodes CDR1 SGHNT and CDR2 YYREEE (reference sequence). Trimming took 4 bases from V and 3 from J; bases not matched to a gene: 9. The CDR3 totals 16 residues. The CDR3 is CASSTSPSGNTDTQYF. The DNA of the CDR3 is TGTGCCAGCAGCACTAGTCCTAGCGGGAATACAGATACGCAGTATTTT.

The rearrangement uses TRBV11-2 and TRBJ2-1, with 7 nucleotides matching TRBD2. The CDR3 spans 17 residues. J gave up 12 bases and V 5 bases, and 22 bases lay outside the gene matches. The germline V gene encodes CDR1 SGHAT and CDR2 FQNNGV. The CDR3 coding sequence is TGTGCCAGCAGCCCGTCGCGGGTAGCGGGCGTGGGGGGTGGGCAGTTCTTC. Its protein product is CASSPSRVAGVGGGQFF. Looking up the rest from reference TRBV11-2 and TRBJ2-1 gives the full variable domain: EAGVAQSPRYKIIEKRQSVAFWCNPISGHATLYWYQQILGQGPKLLIQFQNNGVVDDSQLPKDRFSAERLKGVDSTLKIQPAKLEDSAVYLCASSPSRVAGVGGGQFFGPGTRLTVL.

V usage is TRBV12-3 or TRBV12-4 and J usage is TRBJ2-1; D call uncertain. The CDR3 is made up of 11 amino acids. V was trimmed by 5 bases and J by 10 bases, leaving 9 bases between them. The CDR3 DNA reads TGTGCCAGCAGTACCTTAGTGGAGCAGTTCTTC. Its translation: CASSTLVEQFF.

The V call is TRBV9, the J call TRBJ2-7, with D hard to call. Per the germline V gene, CDR1 is SGDLS and CDR2 is YYNGEE. The CDR3 covers 14 residues. Trimming stripped 0 bases from V and 1 base from J, with 8 bases between. CDR3 sequence: CASSVGRTSYEQYF. The CDR3 nucleotides read TGTGCCAGCAGCGTAGGCCGAACTTCCTACGAGCAGTACTTC.

V usage is TRBV5-1 and J usage is TRBJ1-2; D unclear. The CDR3 loop spans 13 amino acids. Germline V gives CDR1 SGHRS, CDR2 YFSETQ. Trimming removed 2 bases from V and 8 bases from J, with 13 bases in between. The chain's CDR3 is CASSFGGIRGYTF. The DNA of the CDR3 is TGCGCCAGCAGCTTCGGAGGGATTCGCGGCTACACCTTC.

This chain links TRBV10-3 with TRBJ2-7; TRBD2 might be the D (7 bases). CDR1 and CDR2 (germline): ENHRY, SYGVKD. This CDR3 is 13 amino acids long. The V end lost 4 bases, the J end lost 2 bases, and 9 bases lay between the germline ends. The CDR3 bases are TGTGCCATCAGTGGAGGGGGGGCCTACGAGCAGTACTTC. Its protein is CAISGGGAYEQYF.

The chain recombines TRBV2 with TRBJ1-6; D not certain. Germline CDR1 reads SNHLY; CDR2 reads FYNNEI. The CDR3 sequence is 13 residues long. With 3 bases removed from V and 7 bases from J, the gap between germline ends came to 7 bases. The CDR3 loop reads CASSEVRNSPLHF. CDR3 sequence (DNA): TGTGCCAGCAGTGAGGTCAGGAATTCACCCCTCCACTTT.

The chain combines TRBV2 with TRBJ2-2; D possibly corresponds to TRBD1 (6 bases). The germline gives CDR1 SNHLY, CDR2 FYNNEI. V was clipped by 6 bases and J by 0 bases, with 14 bases between them. The CDR3 has 16 amino acids. The CDR3 loop is CASSLDSLSNTGELFF. CDR3 coding DNA: TGTGCCAGCAGCTTGGACAGCCTGTCGAACACCGGGGAGCTGTTTTTT.

The chain has TRBV5-4 and TRBJ1-3; 7 nucleotides match TRBD1. Losses at the gene ends were 3 bases for V and 5 bases for J; bases not matched to a gene: 2. Germline values: CDR1 SGHNT, CDR2 YYREEE (reference sequence). The CDR3 has 13 amino acids. The CDR3 here is CASSSQGRNTIYF. The DNA for the CDR3 is TGTGCCAGCAGCTCACAGGGGAGAAACACCATATATTTT.

J is TRBJ1-1 and V is TRBV11-2; 8 bases are shared with TRBD1. The V gene end was trimmed by 6 bases and the J gene end by 3 bases; junction bases not matched to a gene: 3. Germline CDR1 SGHAT, CDR2 FQNNGV. The CDR3 runs 13 residues. The CDR3 nucleotides are TGTGCCAGCAGTTACAGGGGGGACACTGAAGCTTTCTTT. This codes for CASSYRGDTEAFF.

This clone has just one count. The chain links TRBV9 to TRBJ2-5; 9 bases align to TRBD1. CDR1 is SGDLS, CDR2 YYNGEE, per germline. V trimming: 0 bases; J trimming: 4 bases; junction bases outside the gene matches: 1. The CDR3 sequence is 14 residues long. The CDR3 loop is CASSVDRGLETQYF. The CDR3 nucleotides are TGTGCCAGCAGCGTAGACAGGGGGCTAGAGACCCAGTACTTC.

The V call is TRBV7-8, the J call TRBJ1-5; D possibly corresponds to TRBD1 (5 bases). CDR3 size: 16 residues. The germline V and J ends were trimmed by 1 base and 4 bases, with 14 bases remaining between them. Germline CDR1 is SGHVS and CDR2 is FQNEAQ. The CDR3 protein is CASSLVEKGLNQPQHF. CDR3 nucleotide sequence: TGTGCCAGCAGCTTAGTCGAGAAGGGGTTGAATCAGCCCCAGCATTTT.

The chain combines TRBV6-6 with TRBJ2-3; 9 nucleotides agree with TRBD1. The CDR3 has 12 residues. The J segment lost 10 bases and the V segment lost 6 bases, leaving 5 bases of the junction unmatched. CDR1 is MNHNY and CDR2 is SVGAGI in the germline V gene (reference sequence). The CDR3 reads CASSGDRVSQYF. The DNA of the CDR3 is TGTGCCAGCAGCGGGGACAGGGTTTCGCAGTATTTT.

This chain's CDR3 is CASSQAGTGSGNTQYF. CDR3 bases: TGTGCCAGCAGCCAGGCCGGGACAGGGAGTGGGAATACGCAGTATTTT. This chain uses TRBV3-1 (or the pseudogene TRBV3-2) with TRBJ2-3, with TRBD1 matching 9 bases. The CDR3 loop spans 16 amino acids. Germline loops: CDR1 LGHDT, CDR2 YNNKEL (reference sequence). V lost 3 bases, J lost 7 bases, and 11 bases stayed unmatched.

This clone has just a few counts. This rearrangement joins TRBV19 to TRBJ1-6; D is unclear. The CDR3 has 11 amino acids. CDR1 is LNHDA, CDR2 SQIVND, per germline (reference sequence). The V end lost 8 bases, the J end lost 9 bases, and 8 bases lay between the germline ends. Written as DNA, the CDR3 is TGTGCCAGTTCGGGAGCTTCACCCCTCCACTTT. It specifies CASSGASPLHF. Full variable domain (remainder filled in from reference TRBV19 and TRBJ1-6): DGGITQSPKYLFRKEGQNVTLSCEQNLNHDAMYWYRQDPGQGLRLIYYSQIVNDFQKGDIAEGYSVSREKKESFPLTVTSAQKNPTAFYLCASSGASPLHFGNGTRLTVT.

The chain couples TRBV27 to TRBJ1-2; D perhaps matches TRBD1 (5 bases). The V gene lost 6 bases and the J gene lost 2 bases, with 16 bases spanning the gap. CDR1 is MNHEY and CDR2 is SMNVEV in the germline V gene (reference sequence). This CDR3 is 15 amino acids long. The CDR3 DNA sequence: TGTGCCAGCAGCCCCCAGGGCAGACGAAACTATGGCTACACCTTC. It is translated as CASSPQGRRNYGYTF.

This chain joins TRBV19 and TRBJ1-1; TRBD1 aligns across 7 bases. This CDR3 comprises 16 residues. CDR1 LNHDA and CDR2 SQIVND come from the germline V gene (reference sequence). V was clipped by 1 base and J by 1 base; unmatched bases: 6. The DNA of the CDR3 is TGTGCCAGTAGTATAGGATTCCAGGGGGAGAACACTGAAGCTTTCTTT. It codes for CASSIGFQGENTEAFF.

The chain employs TRBV7-2 and TRBJ2-1, with 8 bases fitting TRBD2. Trimming at V came to 8 bases and at J to 2 bases, leaving 8 bases not matched to a gene. Germline-derived CDR1 and CDR2 are SGHTA and FQGNSA. This CDR3 spans 15 amino acids. CDR3 nucleotides: TGTGCCAGCGGACGCGAGCGGGGGCCCTACAATGAGCAGTTCTTC. Amino acids: CASGRERGPYNEQFF.

J is TRBJ2-3 and V is TRBV5-4; 8 bases are a match to TRBD2. Looked up from germline, CDR1 is SGHNT and CDR2 is YYREEE (reference sequence). V gave up 2 bases and J gave up 6 bases; unmatched junction bases: 8. The CDR3 has 15 residues. The CDR3 is CASSLSGGAKDTQYF. CDR3 coding DNA: TGTGCCAGCAGCTTATCCGGGGGGGCCAAGGATACGCAGTATTTT.

The chain recombines TRBV27 with TRBJ2-1; D possibly corresponds to TRBD1 (6 bases). With 1 base removed from V and 2 bases from J, the gap between germline ends came to 12 bases. The CDR3 is made up of 16 amino acids. The germline V gene has CDR1 MNHEY and CDR2 SMNVEV (reference sequence). This CDR3 is CASSLLGAEAYNEQFF. The CDR3, as DNA: TGTGCCAGCAGTTTATTGGGGGCGGAGGCCTACAATGAGCAGTTCTTC.

This chain uses TRBV29-1 with TRBJ1-2; D is perhaps TRBD1 (5 bases). Looked up from germline, CDR1 is SQVTM and CDR2 is ANQGSEA. V was shortened by 1 base and J by 5 bases, with 14 bases between the two germline ends. The CDR3 is made up of 14 amino acids. The CDR3 protein is CSVEGGHTPYGYTF. The CDR3 DNA is TGCAGCGTTGAAGGGGGCCATACCCCGTATGGCTACACCTTC. Full variable domain (missing parts from reference TRBV29-1 and TRBJ1-2): SAVISQKPSRDICQRGTSLTIQCQVDSQVTMMFWYRQQPGQSLTLIATANQGSEATYESGFVIDKFPISRPNLTFSTLTVSNMSPEDSSIYLCSVEGGHTPYGYTFGSGTRLTVV.

The V gene is TRBV28, the J gene TRBJ2-3; TRBD2 aligns across 8 bases. The ends lost 7 bases at V and 5 bases at J; junction bases unmatched: 11. CDR1 is MDHEN, CDR2 SYDVKM, per germline. The CDR3 is 15 amino acids. The CDR3 nucleotides are TGTGCCAGCACCTCCCTGACGGGGGGGGTAGATACGCAGTATTTT. Residues: CASTSLTGGVDTQYF.